What follows are 28 T cell receptor beta chains derived from one specimen sequenced in a study of T cells after yellow fever vaccination. TCRdb analysed the 5' RACE reads with MiXCR anew, one entry per CDR3 protein. This sample yields approximately 300,000 distinct CDR3 sequences, of which around 7% are seen a single time; 18% belongs to the top ten. The sequenced sample was PBMCs, obtained more than 35 days after the first yellow fever vaccination. The receptors originated from a man between 18 and 29 years old who received the YFV17D yellow fever vaccine.

This clonotype was observed many times. V gene TRBV7-8 combines with J gene TRBJ2-1; D is uncertain. The CDR3 runs 13 residues. Between the trimmed V and J ends, which lost 2 bases and 4 bases, there was a span of 6 bases. Per the germline V gene, CDR1 is SGHVS and CDR2 is FQNEAQ. The CDR3 is CASSLRIYNEQFF. As DNA, the CDR3 is TGTGCCAGCAGCTTACGGATTTACAATGAGCAGTTCTTC.

This rearrangement joins TRBV5-6 to TRBJ2-5; D is possibly TRBD2 (5 bases). CDR1 SGHDT and CDR2 YYEEEE come from the germline V gene. This CDR3 has 14 residues. V gave up 4 bases and J gave up 2 bases, with 12 bases separating them. The CDR3 nucleotides read TGTGCCAGCAGCCCGCCCAGCGGACAAGAGACCCAGTACTTC. Translation gives CASSPPSGQETQYF.

The V gene is TRBV11-2, the J gene TRBJ2-7; 10 nucleotides match TRBD1. From germline, CDR1 is SGHAT and CDR2 FQNNGV. The junction had 10 bases not matched to a gene; V was cut back by 5 bases and J by 6 bases. The CDR3 covers 15 residues. The CDR3 spells CASSHAGQGLSEQYF. In DNA, the CDR3 is TGTGCCAGCAGCCACGCGGGACAGGGGTTATCCGAGCAGTACTTC.

The sample holds many counts of this clonotype. CDR3 amino acids: CASSQARGPDTQYF. Here the CDR3 DNA reads TGTGCCAGCAGCCAAGCTAGGGGGCCAGATACGCAGTATTTT. The rearrangement joins TRBV4-2 to TRBJ2-3; TRBD1 aligns across 7 bases. Per germline, CDR1 LGHNA and CDR2 YNFKEQ. V dropped 1 base and J dropped 4; count of bases not matched to a gene: 2. This CDR3 region has 14 residues.

This clonotype was recorded many times. The V call is TRBV15, the J call TRBJ2-2, with 8 bases fitting TRBD1. CDR1 and CDR2 (germline): LNHNV, YYDKDF (reference sequence). The CDR3 is 15 amino acids. V lost 0 bases, J lost 4 bases, and 1 base stayed unmatched. The CDR3 nucleotides are TGTGCCACCAGCAGAGATCAGGGGGCCACCGGGGAGCTGTTTTTT. It translates to CATSRDQGATGELFF.

The V and J genes are TRBV7-6 and TRBJ1-1; 7 bases are shared with TRBD1. Germline V gene sequence: CDR1 SGHVS, CDR2 FNYEAQ. J lost 3 bases, V lost 4 bases, and 5 bases had no gene match. This CDR3 has 14 residues. CDR3 region: CASSSTQGYTEAFF. DNA for the CDR3: TGTGCCAGCAGCTCAACACAGGGGTACACTGAAGCTTTCTTT.

There are a few counts of this clonotype. A read error may produce the germline difference seen at one junction end. This chain uses TRBV7-6 with TRBJ1-5; tentative D call: TRBD1 (6 bases). The germline CDR1 and CDR2 sequences are SGHVS and FNYEAQ. This CDR3 is 16 amino acids long. The CDR3 nucleotides are TGTGCCAGCAGCTTAGAAAGGGGGTCGGGCAATCAGCTCCAGCATTTT. Amino acid sequence: CASSLERGSGNQLQHF.

This chain joins TRBV6-1 and TRBJ2-7; maybe TRBD2 (5 bases). CDR3 length: 15 amino acids. Germline CDR1 and CDR2: MNHNS and SASEGT. V was clipped by 1 base and J by 0 bases, with 10 bases between them. This CDR3 reads CASSEGLADSYEQYF. The CDR3 DNA reads TGTGCCAGCAGTGAAGGGCTAGCAGACTCCTACGAGCAGTACTTC.

Many counts were recorded for this clonotype. This chain links TRBV5-1 with TRBJ1-1; TRBD1 matches at 7 bases. The CDR3 loop spans 16 amino acids. CDR1 and CDR2 from the germline V gene are SGHRS and YFSETQ. J gave up 3 bases and V 3 bases, and 11 bases lay outside the gene matches. CDR3 sequence reads: CASSSPDNRGDTEAFF. The CDR3 DNA follows: TGCGCCAGCAGCTCACCGGACAACAGGGGCGACACTGAAGCTTTCTTT. Looking up the rest from reference TRBV5-1 and TRBJ1-1 gives the full variable domain: KAGVTQTPRYLIKTRGQQVTLSCSPISGHRSVSWYQQTPGQGLQFLFEYFSETQRNKGNFPGRFSGRQFSNSRSEMNVSTLELGDSALYLCASSSPDNRGDTEAFFGQGTRLTVV.

The chain joins TRBV27 to TRBJ2-7; D is undetermined. V lost 4 bases to trimming and J lost 1 base, with 5 bases between them. This CDR3 is built from 12 residues. Per the germline V gene, CDR1 is MNHEY and CDR2 is SMNVEV (reference sequence). The CDR3 DNA is TGTGCCAGCAGTTCCCCATCCTACGAGCAGTACTTC. Its translation: CASSSPSYEQYF.

The sample holds many counts of this clonotype. The rearrangement joins TRBV7-2 to TRBJ2-7; no definite D call. Germline loops: CDR1 SGHTA, CDR2 FQGNSA. V was shortened by 2 bases and J by 3 bases, with 11 bases between the two germline ends. The CDR3 consists of 14 residues. The CDR3 DNA sequence: TGTGCCAGCAGCTTATACCCAGACCGCTACGAGCAGTACTTC. Protein sequence: CASSLYPDRYEQYF.

The chain couples TRBV11-2 to TRBJ2-2; D not certain. The CDR3 is made up of 14 amino acids. V shed 5 bases and J shed 3 bases, with 10 bases lying between them. In germline, CDR1 is SGHAT, CDR2 FQNNGV. The CDR3, as DNA: TGTGCCAGCAGCCGTTTAGAGTACACCGGGGAGCTGTTTTTT. It codes for CASSRLEYTGELFF. Full variable domain (missing parts from reference TRBV11-2 and TRBJ2-2): EAGVAQSPRYKIIEKRQSVAFWCNPISGHATLYWYQQILGQGPKLLIQFQNNGVVDDSQLPKDRFSAERLKGVDSTLKIQPAKLEDSAVYLCASSRLEYTGELFFGEGSRLTVL.

This clonotype was counted ten times or more. This sequence joins TRBV30 and TRBJ2-3; D remains unclear. This CDR3 region has 11 residues. The germline V and J ends were trimmed by 5 bases and 6 bases, with 9 bases remaining between them. Per germline, CDR1 GTSNPN and CDR2 SVGIG (reference sequence). This CDR3 is CAWGRRDTQYF. CDR3 coding DNA: TGTGCCTGGGGACGAAGGGATACGCAGTATTTT.

The sample holds a few counts of this clonotype. The chain couples TRBV19 to TRBJ2-2; D might be TRBD2 (5 bases). V lost 3 bases, J lost 6 bases, and 11 bases lay in between. This CDR3 contains 14 residues. Germline loops: CDR1 LNHDA, CDR2 SQIVND (reference sequence). CDR3 coding DNA: TGTGCCAGTAGTATCTACCCGCGGGCCGGGGAGCTGTTTTTT. It encodes CASSIYPRAGELFF.

This clonotype was seen a few times. V and J are TRBV4-2 and TRBJ2-7, with TRBD1 matching 9 bases. In germline, CDR1 is LGHNA, CDR2 YNFKEQ. The CDR3 has 13 residues. V lost 4 bases, J lost 6 bases, and 4 bases stayed unmatched. CDR3 sequence reads: CASSRTGAGEQYF. CDR3 bases: TGTGCCAGCAGCCGGACAGGGGCGGGCGAGCAGTACTTC.

The chain has TRBV7-3 and TRBJ1-2; TRBD1 matches 7 bases. This CDR3 region has 13 residues. V gave up 0 bases and J gave up 6 bases; unmatched junction bases: 1. Germline V CDR1 and CDR2: SGHTA, FQGTGA. CDR3 in amino acids: CASSLTGTDGYTF. The CDR3 coding sequence is TGTGCCAGCAGCTTAACGGGGACAGATGGCTACACCTTC.

This clonotype showed up just a few times. The chain joins TRBV20-1 to TRBJ2-1; perhaps TRBD2 as D (5 bases). The ends were cut back, 6 bases at V and 7 bases at J, with 22 bases in the middle. The CDR3 totals 15 residues. Looked up from germline, CDR1 is DFQATT and CDR2 is SNEGSKA (reference sequence). The CDR3 DNA reads as TGCAGTGCCCGCAGAGCTAGGAATTCGGGGAATGAGCAGTTCTTC. Amino acid sequence: CSARRARNSGNEQFF.

There are many counts of this clonotype. The chain joins TRBV12-3 or TRBV12-4 to TRBJ1-6; D is unresolved. This CDR3 is built from 13 residues. V dropped 8 bases and J dropped 9 bases, with 14 bases sitting between them. DNA of the CDR3: TGTGCCAGCGCTGCGGGGAGAGGTTCACCCCTCCACTTT. Translation gives CASAAGRGSPLHF.

Here the CDR3 reads CASSDLGQGEQYV. CDR3 DNA: TGTGCCAGCTCAGATTTGGGACAGGGTGAGCAGTACGTC. The rearrangement links TRBV18 to TRBJ2-7, with 9 bases that match TRBD1. Germline V gives CDR1 KGHSH, CDR2 LQKENI. The CDR3 spans 13 residues. The V and J ends lost 5 bases and 7 bases, in that order; junction bases with no gene match: 6.

The gene calls are TRBV12-3 or TRBV12-4 and TRBJ1-2, with 9 bases matching TRBD1. Germline trimming cut 5 bases from V and 4 bases from J; bases unmatched to any gene: 8. The CDR3 extends over 15 amino acids. The chain's CDR3 is CASSLQGARGYGYTF. The CDR3 DNA reads TGTGCCAGCAGTCTACAGGGGGCGCGGGGCTATGGCTACACCTTC.

The chain uses TRBV19 and TRBJ2-3; D is possibly TRBD1 (5 bases). V dropped 3 bases and J dropped 4 bases, with 11 bases sitting between them. Germline V lookup: CDR1 LNHDA, CDR2 SQIVND (reference sequence). The CDR3 is made up of 14 amino acids. In nucleotides, the CDR3 is TGTGCCAGTAGTATTCAGGCAGGGCCAGATACGCAGTATTTT. Residues: CASSIQAGPDTQYF.

V is TRBV3-1 and J is TRBJ2-1, with 7 bases matching TRBD2. Looked up from germline, CDR1 is LGHDT and CDR2 is YNNKEL (reference sequence). Germline trimming cut 1 base from V and 5 bases from J; bases unmatched to any gene: 8. The CDR3 consists of 16 residues. As DNA, the CDR3 is TGTGCCAGCAGCCAAGGATTCACGGGGGGAGACAATGAGCAGTTCTTC. It is translated as CASSQGFTGGDNEQFF.

V is TRBV7-2 and J is TRBJ2-5, with unresolved D. The CDR3 has 13 residues. Germline V gene lookup returns CDR1 SGHTA and CDR2 FQGNSA. V was trimmed by 4 bases and J by 5 bases, leaving 11 bases between them. CDR3 DNA: TGTGCCAGCAGCTCCTCACGTTACGAGACCCAGTACTTC. Translating gives CASSSSRYETQYF.

This clonotype was observed at least ten times. The V gene is TRBV5-1, the J gene TRBJ1-4, with 10 bases that match TRBD1. The CDR3 consists of 15 residues. Per the germline V gene, CDR1 is SGHRS and CDR2 is YFSETQ. V lost 3 bases, J lost 7 bases, and 6 bases stayed unmatched. Here the CDR3 DNA reads TGCGCCAGCAGCTCCGGGACAGGGGTTGGTGAAAAACTGTTTTTT. It translates to CASSSGTGVGEKLFF.

This clonotype was seen many times. The chain combines TRBV2 with TRBJ1-4; 7 bases are shared with TRBD1. Germline loops: CDR1 SNHLY, CDR2 FYNNEI. Trimming took 8 bases from V and 8 from J; bases not matched to a gene: 11. The length of the CDR3 is 14 residues. This chain's CDR3 is CASGADRVREKLFF. In DNA form, the CDR3 reads TGTGCCAGCGGCGCTGACAGGGTACGGGAAAAACTGTTTTTT.

The J gene is TRBJ1-6, the V gene TRBV7-2; D might be TRBD1 (5 bases). The CDR3 consists of 17 residues. The germline gives CDR1 SGHTA, CDR2 FQGNSA. V lost 3 bases, J lost 2 bases, and 14 bases lay in between. The CDR3 region is CASSFSPGTTYNSPLHF. CDR3 nucleotides: TGTGCCAGCAGCTTCAGCCCCGGGACCACCTATAATTCACCCCTCCACTTT.

The chain joins TRBV4-1 to TRBJ2-2; 8 bases align to TRBD2. The germline V gene encodes CDR1 MGHRA and CDR2 YSYEKL. The CDR3 loop spans 16 amino acids. Trimming cost V 0 bases and J 4 bases; bases outside gene matches: 4. The CDR3 DNA is TGCGCCAGCAGCCAAGAGGCCAGCGGGGGCACCGGGGAGCTGTTTTTT. Its protein product is CASSQEASGGTGELFF.

Only a few counts were recorded for this clonotype. This chain links TRBV24-1 with TRBJ1-5; D gene ambiguous. V gave up 8 bases and J gave up 4 bases, with 8 bases separating them. There are 12 residues in the CDR3. The germline gives CDR1 KGHDR, CDR2 SFDVKD. CDR3 amino acids: CATIDQNQPQHF. The CDR3 region has the DNA TGTGCCACCATCGACCAAAATCAGCCCCAGCATTTT.